The entry below describes one TCR beta chain. This entry belongs to a study of shared clonotypes between healthy human individuals. For every subset, genomic DNA was evenly distributed across several immunoSEQ plates. Original processing methods: ImmunoSEQ yielded junction-only sequences lacking quality scores, so filtering differed. Profiled with immunoSEQ multiplex PCR; TCRdb holds only in-frame clones, not every one. That table supplies the V and J calls and clone size; D and trimming were determined from the DNA. The table lists about half a million clones, roughly 78% of them singletons. The V end lost 1 base, the J end lost 0 bases, and 9 bases lay between the germline ends. The CDR3 is 15 amino acids. Germline CDR1 and CDR2: SGHRS and YFSETQ.

The specimen was PBMCs. This chain uses TRBV5-1 with TRBJ2-3; D is undetermined. This clonotype was obtained from a woman aged 35 to 49 in good health. Some clones in this sample may be carry-over from other donors' samples. Here the CDR3 reads CASSLSRPSTDTQYF. In DNA, the CDR3 is TGCGCCAGCAGCTTGTCCAGGCCTAGCACAGATACGCAGTATTTT.